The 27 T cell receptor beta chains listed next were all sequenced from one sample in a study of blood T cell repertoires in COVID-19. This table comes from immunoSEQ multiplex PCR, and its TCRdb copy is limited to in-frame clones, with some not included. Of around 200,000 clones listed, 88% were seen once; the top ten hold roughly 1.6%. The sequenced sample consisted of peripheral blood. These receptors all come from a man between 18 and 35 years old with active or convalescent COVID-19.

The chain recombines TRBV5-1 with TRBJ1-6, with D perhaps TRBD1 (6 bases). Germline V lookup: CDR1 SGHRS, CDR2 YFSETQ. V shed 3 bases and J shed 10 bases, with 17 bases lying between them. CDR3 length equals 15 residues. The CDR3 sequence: CASSSQQGRGSPLHF. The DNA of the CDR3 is TGCGCCAGCAGCTCCCAACAGGGTCGGGGATCACCCCTCCACTTT.

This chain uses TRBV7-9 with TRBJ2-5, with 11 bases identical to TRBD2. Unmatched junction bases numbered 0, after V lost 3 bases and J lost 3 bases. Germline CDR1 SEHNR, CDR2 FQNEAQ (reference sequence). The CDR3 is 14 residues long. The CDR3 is CASSLGLAEETQYF. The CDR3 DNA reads TGTGCCAGCAGCTTGGGACTAGCGGAAGAGACCCAGTACTTC.

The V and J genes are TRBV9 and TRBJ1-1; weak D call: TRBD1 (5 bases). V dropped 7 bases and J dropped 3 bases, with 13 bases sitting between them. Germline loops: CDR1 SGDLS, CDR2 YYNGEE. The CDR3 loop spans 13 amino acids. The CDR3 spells CASSRLGDTEAFF. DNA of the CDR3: TGTGCCAGCTCGAGGTTAGGGGACACTGAAGCTTTCTTT.

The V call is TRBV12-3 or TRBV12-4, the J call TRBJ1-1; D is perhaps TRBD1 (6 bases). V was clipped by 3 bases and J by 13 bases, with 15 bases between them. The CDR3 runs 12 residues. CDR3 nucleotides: TGTGCCAGCAGTTTGGTGGTAAAGGGGGATTTCTTT. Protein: CASSLVVKGDFF.

The CDR3 spells CASSEDPDEKLFF. As DNA, the CDR3 is TGTGCCAGCAGTGAAGATCCTGATGAAAAACTGTTTTTT. The rearrangement joins TRBV2 to TRBJ1-4; D unresolved. The V gene's germline CDR1 is SNHLY and CDR2 FYNNEI. Trimming removed 1 base at V and 6 bases at J, with 6 bases between. This CDR3 region has 13 residues.

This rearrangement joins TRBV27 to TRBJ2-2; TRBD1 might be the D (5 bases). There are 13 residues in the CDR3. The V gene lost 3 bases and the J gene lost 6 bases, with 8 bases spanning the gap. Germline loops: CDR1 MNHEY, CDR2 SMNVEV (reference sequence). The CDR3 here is CASSFDSPGELFF. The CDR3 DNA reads TGTGCCAGCAGTTTTGACAGCCCCGGGGAGCTGTTTTTT.

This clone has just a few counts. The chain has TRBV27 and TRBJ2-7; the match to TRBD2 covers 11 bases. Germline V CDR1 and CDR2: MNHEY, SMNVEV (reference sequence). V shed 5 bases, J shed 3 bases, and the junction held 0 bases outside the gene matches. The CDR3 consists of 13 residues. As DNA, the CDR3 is TGTGCCAGCAGTGGGACTAGCGGCTACGAGCAGTACTTC. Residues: CASSGTSGYEQYF.

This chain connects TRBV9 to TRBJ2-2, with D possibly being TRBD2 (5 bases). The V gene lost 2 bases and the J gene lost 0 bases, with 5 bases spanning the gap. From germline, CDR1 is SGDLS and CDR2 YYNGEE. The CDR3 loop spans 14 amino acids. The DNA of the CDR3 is TGTGCCAGCAGCGTCGGGACGAACACCGGGGAGCTGTTTTTT. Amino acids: CASSVGTNTGELFF.

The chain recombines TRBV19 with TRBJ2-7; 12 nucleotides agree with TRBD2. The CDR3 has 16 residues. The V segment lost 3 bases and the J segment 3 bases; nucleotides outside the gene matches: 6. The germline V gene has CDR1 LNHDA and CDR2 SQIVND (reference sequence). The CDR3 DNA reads TGTGCCAGTAGTATTCAAGGACTAGCGGGGATCTACGAGCAGTACTTC. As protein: CASSIQGLAGIYEQYF.

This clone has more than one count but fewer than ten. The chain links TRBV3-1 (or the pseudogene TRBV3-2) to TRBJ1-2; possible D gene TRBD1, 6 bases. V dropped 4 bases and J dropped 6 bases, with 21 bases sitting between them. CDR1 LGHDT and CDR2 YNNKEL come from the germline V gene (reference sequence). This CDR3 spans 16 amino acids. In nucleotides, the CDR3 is TGTGCCAGCAGCCTAACCCAAGGGGGGGGCCAAAATGGCTACACCTTC. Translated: CASSLTQGGGQNGYTF.

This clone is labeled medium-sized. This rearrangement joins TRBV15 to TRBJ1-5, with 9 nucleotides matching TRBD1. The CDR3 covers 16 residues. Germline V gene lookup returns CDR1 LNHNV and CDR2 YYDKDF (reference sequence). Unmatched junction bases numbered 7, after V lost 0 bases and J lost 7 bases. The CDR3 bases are TGTGCCACCAGCAGAGACCCGGGACAGGGCGGACAGCCCCAGCATTTT. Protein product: CATSRDPGQGGQPQHF.

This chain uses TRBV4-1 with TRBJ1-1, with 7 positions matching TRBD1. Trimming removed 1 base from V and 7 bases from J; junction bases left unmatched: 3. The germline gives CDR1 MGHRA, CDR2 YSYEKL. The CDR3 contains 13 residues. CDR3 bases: TGCGCCAGCAGCCAAGGACAGGGCCTTGAAGCTTTCTTT. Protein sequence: CASSQGQGLEAFF.

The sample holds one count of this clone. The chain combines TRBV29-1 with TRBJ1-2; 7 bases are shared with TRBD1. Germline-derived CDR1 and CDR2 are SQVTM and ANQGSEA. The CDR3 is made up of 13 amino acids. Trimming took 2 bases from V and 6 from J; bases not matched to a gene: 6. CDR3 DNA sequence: TGCAGCGTTGAAACTGGGACAGTCCATGGCTACACCTTC. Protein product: CSVETGTVHGYTF.

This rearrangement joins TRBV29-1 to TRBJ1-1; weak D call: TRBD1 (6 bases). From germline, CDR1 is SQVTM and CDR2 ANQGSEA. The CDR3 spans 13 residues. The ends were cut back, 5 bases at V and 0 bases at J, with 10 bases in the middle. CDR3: CSVRTDLNTEAFF. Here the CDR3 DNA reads TGCAGCGTTCGGACAGACTTGAACACTGAAGCTTTCTTT.

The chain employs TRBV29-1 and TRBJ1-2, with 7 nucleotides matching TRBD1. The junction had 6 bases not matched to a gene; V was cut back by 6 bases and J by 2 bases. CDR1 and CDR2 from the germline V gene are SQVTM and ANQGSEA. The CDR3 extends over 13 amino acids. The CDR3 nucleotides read TGCAGCGTGGGGACAGTACGGAACTATGGCTACACCTTC. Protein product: CSVGTVRNYGYTF.

CDR3 DNA sequence: TGTGCCAGCAGCTTACAGGGTGACACTGAAGCTTTCTTT. This sequence encodes CASSLQGDTEAFF. The chain recombines TRBV5-5 with TRBJ1-1; D might be TRBD1 (6 bases). Germline-derived CDR1 and CDR2 are SGHKS and YYEKEE (reference sequence). V gave up 2 bases and J gave up 3 bases, with 8 bases separating them. The CDR3 sequence is 13 residues long.

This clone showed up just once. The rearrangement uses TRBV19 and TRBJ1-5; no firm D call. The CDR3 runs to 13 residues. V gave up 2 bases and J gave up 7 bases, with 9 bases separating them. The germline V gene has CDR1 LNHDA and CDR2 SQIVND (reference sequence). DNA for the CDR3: TGTGCCAGTAGTATACGGGTCCAACAGCCCCAGCATTTT. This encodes CASSIRVQQPQHF.

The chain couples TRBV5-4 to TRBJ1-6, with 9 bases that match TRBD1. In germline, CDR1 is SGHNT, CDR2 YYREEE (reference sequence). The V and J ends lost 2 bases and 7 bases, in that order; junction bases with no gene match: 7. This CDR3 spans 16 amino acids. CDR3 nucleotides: TGTGCCAGCAGCTTAGACAGGGGGAATCGAAATTCACCCCTCCACTTT. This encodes CASSLDRGNRNSPLHF.

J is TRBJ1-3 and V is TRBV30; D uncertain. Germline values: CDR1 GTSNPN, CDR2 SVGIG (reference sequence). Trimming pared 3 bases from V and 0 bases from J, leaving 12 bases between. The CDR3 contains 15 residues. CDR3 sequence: CAWRHHPDSGNTIYF. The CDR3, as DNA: TGTGCCTGGAGACATCACCCAGACTCTGGAAACACCATATATTTT.

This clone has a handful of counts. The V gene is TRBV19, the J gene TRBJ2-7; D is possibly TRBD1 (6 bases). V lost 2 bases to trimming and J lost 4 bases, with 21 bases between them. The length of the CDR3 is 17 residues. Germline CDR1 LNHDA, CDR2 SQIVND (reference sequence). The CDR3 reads CASSITHLRGSAYEQYF. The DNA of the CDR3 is TGTGCCAGTAGTATAACCCACCTCAGGGGATCCGCTTACGAGCAGTACTTC.

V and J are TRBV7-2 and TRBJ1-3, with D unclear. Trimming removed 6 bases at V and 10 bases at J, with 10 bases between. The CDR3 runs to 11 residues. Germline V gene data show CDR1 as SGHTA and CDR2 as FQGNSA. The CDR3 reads CASSNEVTIYF. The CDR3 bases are TGTGCCAGCAGTAACGAGGTTACCATATATTTT. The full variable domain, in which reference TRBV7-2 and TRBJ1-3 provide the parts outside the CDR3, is GAGVSQSPSNKVTEKGKDVELRCDPISGHTALYWYRQSLGQGLEFLIYFQGNSAPDKSGLPSDRFSAERTGGSVSTLTIQRTQQEDSAVYLCASSNEVTIYFGEGSWLTVV.

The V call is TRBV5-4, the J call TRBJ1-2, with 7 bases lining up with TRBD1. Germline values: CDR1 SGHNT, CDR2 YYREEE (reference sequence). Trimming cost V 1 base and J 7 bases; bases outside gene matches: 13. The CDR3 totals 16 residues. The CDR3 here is CASSLMVAGGRSGYTF. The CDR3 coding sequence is TGTGCCAGCAGCTTGATGGTGGCAGGGGGTAGGAGTGGCTACACCTTC. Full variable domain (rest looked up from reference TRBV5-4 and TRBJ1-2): ETGVTQSPTHLIKTRGQQVTLRCSSQSGHNTVSWYQQALGQGPQFIFQYYREEENGRGNFPPRFSGLQFPNYSSELNVNALELDDSALYLCASSLMVAGGRSGYTFGSGTRLTVV.

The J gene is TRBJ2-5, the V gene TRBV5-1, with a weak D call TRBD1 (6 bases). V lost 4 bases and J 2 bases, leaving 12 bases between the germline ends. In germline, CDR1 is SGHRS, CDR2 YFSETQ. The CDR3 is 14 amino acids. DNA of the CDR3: TGCGCCAGCAGCCTGGGACATGGGCAAGAGACCCAGTACTTC. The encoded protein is CASSLGHGQETQYF. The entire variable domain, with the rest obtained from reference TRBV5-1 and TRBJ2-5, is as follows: KAGVTQTPRYLIKTRGQQVTLSCSPISGHRSVSWYQQTPGQGLQFLFEYFSETQRNKGNFPGRFSGRQFSNSRSEMNVSTLELGDSALYLCASSLGHGQETQYFGPGTRLLVL.

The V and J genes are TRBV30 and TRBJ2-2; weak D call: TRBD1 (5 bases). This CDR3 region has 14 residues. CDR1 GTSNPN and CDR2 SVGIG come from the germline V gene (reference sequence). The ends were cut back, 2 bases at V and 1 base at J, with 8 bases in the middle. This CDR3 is CAWSRQRNTGELFF. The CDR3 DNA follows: TGTGCCTGGAGTCGACAGAGGAACACCGGGGAGCTGTTTTTT.

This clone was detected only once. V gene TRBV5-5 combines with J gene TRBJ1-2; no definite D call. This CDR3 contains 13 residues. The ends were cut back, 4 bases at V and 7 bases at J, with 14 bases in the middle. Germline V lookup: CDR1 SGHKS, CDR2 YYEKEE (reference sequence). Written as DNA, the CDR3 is TGTGCCAGCAGCACGGACGGGGTGGGTGGCTACACCTTC. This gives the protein CASSTDGVGGYTF.

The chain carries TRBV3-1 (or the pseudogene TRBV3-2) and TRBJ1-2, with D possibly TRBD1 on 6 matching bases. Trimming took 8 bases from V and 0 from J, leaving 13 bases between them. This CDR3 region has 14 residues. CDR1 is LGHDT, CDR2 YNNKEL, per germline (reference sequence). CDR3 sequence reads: CASSGQLTNYGYTF. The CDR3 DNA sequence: TGTGCCAGCTCTGGACAGCTTACTAACTATGGCTACACCTTC.

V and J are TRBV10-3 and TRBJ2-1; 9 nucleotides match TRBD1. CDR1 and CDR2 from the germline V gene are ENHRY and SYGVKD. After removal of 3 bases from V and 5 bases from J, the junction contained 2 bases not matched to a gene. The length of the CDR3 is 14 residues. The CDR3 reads CAISDRTGDNEQFF. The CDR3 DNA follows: TGTGCCATCAGTGACCGGACAGGGGACAATGAGCAGTTCTTC.